At least ten counts were recorded for the clone carrying this TCR beta chain. Sample time point: newly diagnosed GD, antithyroid drugs for less than 3 months. PBMC RNA was the source of the TCR library. The entry originates in a study of regulatory T cells in long-lasting Graves disease. In building TCR beta libraries, iRepertoire HTBI primers were used together with Arm-PCR of CDR3 regions. Via MiXCR, TCRdb re-called the multiplex PCR reads, giving one row per CDR3 protein. The data contain 200,000 to 300,000 distinct CDR3 sequences, roughly a fifth of them singletons. This CDR3 comprises 14 residues. Germline CDR1 and CDR2: LGHNA and YSLEER. Trimming cost V 1 base and J 1 base, with 7 bases left between them.

The source was peripheral blood mononuclear cells (PBMCs), collected at new diagnosis, from a patient treated with antithyroid drugs. J is TRBJ1-1 and V is TRBV4-3; D is undetermined. This clonotype was sampled from a female donor with Graves disease. CDR3 DNA sequence: TGCGCCAGCAGCCAAGTTTCTCGGAACACTGAAGCTTTCTTT. It translates to CASSQVSRNTEAFF.